This TCR beta chain was captured by sequencing in a study of T cells in Graves' hyperthyroidism and ophthalmopathy. Notes on the study in general: Blood also showed most of the thyroid clonotypes that were expanded above 0.001.

A note on this clonotype: The target antigen is unknown.

Amplification targeted TCR beta CDR3 regions from RNA transcripts. TCR CDR3 regions were first amplified by RT-PCR with HTBI primers. TCRdb reprocessed the multiplex PCR reads via MiXCR and lists one record per CDR3 protein. The table has 330,000 or so distinct CDR3 sequences, around 19% seen once. Fresh peripheral blood, 10 ml, was the source of the PBMCs. The sequence came from a man aged 45 to 65 with Graves' ophthalmopathy. The specimen was blood.

DNA of the CDR3: TGTGCCAGCTTGGAGCTCCGCTCTGGAAACACCATATATTTT. Protein product: CASLELRSGNTIYF. The chain carries TRBV7-9 and TRBJ1-3; no clear D gene. The CDR3 sequence is 14 residues long. Germline lookup yields CDR1 SEHNR and CDR2 FQNEAQ (reference sequence). The ends were cut back, 8 bases at V and 0 bases at J, with 11 bases in the middle.